This TCR beta chain was identified in a study of blood T cell repertoires in COVID-19 (dated by TCRdb to 2019 to 2021). Background on the whole study: The collaborator samples originated in the United States, Italy and Spain and spanned the acute and convalescent phases of COVID-19. The prospective study material was composed of cDNA or gDNA derived from T cells, B-cell-depleted T cells, or PBMCs. The dataset comprised deeply sampled blood TCRbeta repertoires from subjects exposed to, actively infected with, or recovered from COVID-19. The repertoires were released in a freely available public database meant as a resource for research on the immune response to SARS-CoV-2. Samples were obtained from the ongoing ImmuneRACE study (first 160 participants) and from about 1,300 subjects provided by 6 global collaborators. A de-identified subject ID, COVID-19 status, age in years and sex were almost always included in the sample metadata. Where available, HLA class I and class II types were obtained from metadata supplied by the sample provider rather than from assay-based typing. Findings and caveats that apply to the study as a whole: How much clinical and demographic metadata was included differed by source and by participant, and the metadata was provided uncurated.

Sequences SGHRS (CDR1) and YFSETQ (CDR2) are obtained from the germline V gene. The cysteine opens and the phenylalanine closes a CDR3 of 11 amino acids. Only the CDR3 DNA stays, 33 bases, in frame from base 1. V is reduced by 3 bases and J by 8 bases, leaving a spacing of 8 bases between them. The immunoSEQ Assay, a bias-controlled multiplex PCR, was used to amplify TCRbeta CDR3 regions from genomic DNA. For the original study's pipeline: The number of nucleated cells in each sample was estimated by amplification of reference gene primers within the assay. To quantify the absolute abundance of each unique TCRbeta CDR3 rearrangement, sequence reads were collapsed and filtered. For each sample, productive Simpson clonality was calculated as the square root of Simpson's diversity index across productive rearrangements. Entries here come from immuneACCESS through TCRdb and include only in-frame sequences with V and J called. Some clones fail to appear in such tables; in the studies checked, an unresolved V gene covers under half of the shortfall, and the cause of the remainder is unknown. The D gene and trimming were derived from the DNA, and the V and J assignments and clone size from that table. The sample has 84,000 or so clones on record, roughly nine tenths of them singletons. The ten largest clonotypes hold roughly 5.7% of the sample.

Note on this clone: This clone's antigen is unknown. Per-base qualities were not stored, and no clone one base away is much larger.

Whole blood was collected in K2EDTA tubes by collaborating institutions according to the institutions' own protocols. Collaborator samples were shipped for TCRbeta analysis as frozen whole blood, isolated PBMCs, or DNA extracted from either sample type. This clonotype originated in a man in his sixties with acute or convalescent COVID-19. Material: peripheral blood. The chain joins TRBV5-1 to TRBJ1-1; a tentative D call is TRBD1 (6 bases match). CDR3 loop: CASSSQGEAFF. The DNA sequence is given as TGCGCCAGCAGCTCACAGGGAGAAGCTTTCTTT.